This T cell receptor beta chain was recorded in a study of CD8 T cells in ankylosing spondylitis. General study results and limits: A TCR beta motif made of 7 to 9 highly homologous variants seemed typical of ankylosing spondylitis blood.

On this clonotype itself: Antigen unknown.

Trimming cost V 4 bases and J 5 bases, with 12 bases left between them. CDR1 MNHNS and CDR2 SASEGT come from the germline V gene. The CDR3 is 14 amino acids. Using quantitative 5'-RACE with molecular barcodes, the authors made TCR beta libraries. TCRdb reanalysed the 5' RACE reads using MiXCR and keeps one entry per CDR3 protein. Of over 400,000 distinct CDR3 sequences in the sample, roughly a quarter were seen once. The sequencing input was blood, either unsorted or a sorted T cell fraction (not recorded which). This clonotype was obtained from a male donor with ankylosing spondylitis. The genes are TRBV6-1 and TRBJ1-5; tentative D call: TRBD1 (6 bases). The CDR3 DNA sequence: TGTGCCAGCAGTGGAGGGGGGAACGATCAGCCCCAGCATTTT. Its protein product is CASSGGGNDQPQHF.